This TCR beta chain was recovered during a study of blood T cell repertoires in COVID-19. Study as a whole: Sites across the United States, Italy and Spain contributed samples from acute and convalescent COVID-19. PBMCs, B-cell-depleted T cells, or T cells were the source of the cDNA or gDNA that made up the material.

Per the original data handling: For nucleated cells, counts were estimated from reference gene primer amplification. Method: immunoSEQ multiplex PCR; TCRdb's copy keeps in-frame clones and lacks some. That table furnishes V, J and clone size, whereas the DNA furnished D and trimming. This table has roughly 160,000 clones, 83% appearing once. CDR3 length: 14 amino acids. Deletions cut 8 bases from V and 6 bases from J, with 22 bases between. The germline V gene has CDR1 SQVTM and CDR2 ANQGSEA. The clonotype was recovered from an elderly woman with acute or convalescent COVID-19. The sequenced sample consisted of peripheral blood. The genes are TRBV29-1 and TRBJ1-1, with D perhaps TRBD1 (5 bases). CDR3: CSPRRSRGGPEAFF. The CDR3 DNA is TGCAGCCCCCGCCGGTCGCGGGGGGGTCCTGAAGCTTTCTTT.